This passage covers 21 T cell receptor beta chains from one sample sequenced in a study of control samples from healthy donors and cancer patients. TCRdb keeps only in-frame clones here, not all; method: immunoSEQ multiplex PCR. The sample has about 89,000 clones; roughly nine tenths are singletons. The sample was blood. All receptors come from a man between 25 and 39 years old in good health.

V and J are TRBV11-2 and TRBJ1-1; unclear D gene. The germline CDR1 and CDR2 sequences are SGHAT and FQNNGV. This CDR3 comprises 15 residues. Deletions cut 1 base from V and 5 bases from J, with 14 bases between. The chain's CDR3 is CASSLAAGVGTEAFF. CDR3 coding DNA: TGTGCCAGCAGCTTAGCTGCTGGGGTTGGTACTGAAGCTTTCTTT.

The chain joins TRBV19 to TRBJ2-1; tentatively, D is TRBD2 (6 bases). Trimming removed 5 bases from V and 7 bases from J, with 15 bases in between. Germline V gives CDR1 LNHDA, CDR2 SQIVND (reference sequence). This CDR3 comprises 14 residues. CDR3 sequence: CASSEPSATNEQFF. The CDR3 coding sequence is TGTGCCAGTAGTGAACCTAGCGCGACTAATGAGCAGTTCTTC.

This chain connects TRBV24-1 to TRBJ2-1, with TRBD1 matching 9 bases. CDR3 length: 19 residues. The junction had 10 bases not matched to a gene; V was cut back by 2 bases and J by 0 bases. The germline gives CDR1 KGHDR, CDR2 SFDVKD. CDR3 bases: TGTGCCACCAGTGATTCATCCGCCGGGACAGGGAGCTCCTACAATGAGCAGTTCTTC. Translating it yields CATSDSSAGTGSSYNEQFF.

This clone turned up a few times. This chain links TRBV10-2 with TRBJ1-1; 8 bases are shared with TRBD1. Germline trimming cut 6 bases from V and 4 bases from J; bases unmatched to any gene: 7. The germline CDR1 and CDR2 sequences are WSHSY and SAAADI. This CDR3 spans 14 amino acids. CDR3: CASRAQGAVTEAFF. The CDR3 DNA reads as TGCGCCAGCAGAGCCCAGGGGGCGGTCACTGAAGCTTTCTTT.

The chain joins TRBV7-3 to TRBJ2-7; 9 nucleotides line up with TRBD1. Germline V gene data show CDR1 as SGHTA and CDR2 as FQGTGA. With 4 bases clipped from V and 2 bases from J, the junction kept 6 bases outside the gene matches. The CDR3 contains 15 residues. This CDR3 is CASSSTGGSTYEQYF. For the CDR3, the DNA is TGTGCCAGCAGCTCCACAGGGGGCTCCACCTACGAGCAGTACTTC.

The table lists this clone with a few counts. This chain links TRBV30 with TRBJ2-6, with 7 positions matching TRBD1. The CDR3 totals 13 residues. J gave up 3 bases and V 5 bases, and 1 base lay outside the gene matches. The germline CDR1 and CDR2 sequences are GTSNPN and SVGIG (reference sequence). The CDR3 loop is CAWDRVGANVLTF. DNA for the CDR3: TGTGCCTGGGACAGGGTTGGGGCCAACGTCCTGACTTTC.

The chain recombines TRBV28 with TRBJ2-4; the match to TRBD1 covers 10 bases. The CDR3 has 14 amino acids. V shed 6 bases and J 6 bases; nucleotides not matched to a gene: 5. Germline assignment: CDR1 MDHEN and CDR2 SYDVKM. CDR3 DNA sequence: TGTGCCAGCAGATCGACAGGGGGCGGAAACATTCAGTACTTC. This codes for CASRSTGGGNIQYF.

The V gene is TRBV7-9, the J gene TRBJ1-1; D possibly corresponds to TRBD1 (5 bases). CDR1 is SEHNR and CDR2 is FQNEAQ in the germline V gene (reference sequence). The V end was cut by 5 bases, the J end by 4 bases, with 8 bases between. The CDR3 extends over 12 amino acids. The CDR3 here is CASSGGSTEAFF. CDR3 DNA sequence: TGTGCCAGCAGCGGGGGGAGCACTGAAGCTTTCTTT.

The gene calls are TRBV7-2 and TRBJ1-2; the match to TRBD1 covers 9 bases. This CDR3 region has 19 residues. Germline CDR1 and CDR2: SGHTA and FQGNSA. With V trimmed by 5 bases and J by 5 bases, 21 bases remained unmatched. CDR3 protein: CASSRIRVTGTGKLYGYTF. The CDR3 DNA is TGTGCCAGCAGCCGCATTAGAGTCACCGGGACAGGGAAGCTATATGGCTACACCTTC.

The chain's CDR3 is CASGYSGKGETQYF. The CDR3 DNA reads as TGTGCCAGCGGTTATTCCGGAAAAGGAGAGACCCAGTACTTC. The chain uses TRBV2 and TRBJ2-5; D unresolved. V was cut by 8 bases and J by 4 bases, with 17 bases left in between. The CDR3 runs to 14 residues. From germline, CDR1 is SNHLY and CDR2 FYNNEI.

The J gene is TRBJ2-7, the V gene TRBV7-2; D is uncertain. V lost 5 bases and J lost 6, with 14 bases in between. Germline values: CDR1 SGHTA, CDR2 FQGNSA. The CDR3 loop spans 13 amino acids. This chain's CDR3 is CASSGLERSEQYF. The CDR3 DNA reads TGTGCCAGCAGCGGGCTTGAGAGGAGCGAGCAGTACTTC.

This chain joins TRBV30 and TRBJ1-2; 11 bases map to TRBD1. The ends lost 5 bases at V and 8 bases at J; junction bases unmatched: 1. The CDR3 loop spans 11 amino acids. Germline CDR1 and CDR2: GTSNPN and SVGIG (reference sequence). CDR3 DNA: TGTGCCTGGTGGGACAGGGGGGGCTACACCTTC. Amino acids: CAWWDRGGYTF.

V is TRBV5-6 and J is TRBJ1-1; D unresolved. This CDR3 spans 15 amino acids. Per the germline V gene, CDR1 is SGHDT and CDR2 is YYEEEE. V was clipped by 2 bases and J by 3 bases, with 14 bases between them. For the CDR3, the DNA is TGTGCCAGCAGCTTCCTTCCTGGGTCTTACACTGAAGCTTTCTTT. Its translation is CASSFLPGSYTEAFF.

The chain is built from TRBV3-1 (or the pseudogene TRBV3-2) and TRBJ1-2; D may be TRBD1 (6 bases). This CDR3 has 14 residues. V dropped 3 bases and J dropped 8 bases, with 16 bases sitting between them. The germline V gene encodes CDR1 LGHDT and CDR2 YNNKEL (reference sequence). The CDR3 sequence is CASSHREGRGGYTF. The CDR3 coding sequence is TGTGCCAGCAGCCATCGCGAGGGAAGGGGGGGCTACACCTTC.

This clone occurred a few times. The chain couples TRBV30 to TRBJ1-2, with 8 bases matching TRBD1. Germline assignment: CDR1 GTSNPN and CDR2 SVGIG (reference sequence). After removal of 2 bases from V and 7 bases from J, the junction contained 6 bases not matched to a gene. This CDR3 has 13 amino acids. The DNA of the CDR3 is TGTGCCTGGAGTAGGGACAGGCCACTTGGCTACACCTTC. Its translation: CAWSRDRPLGYTF.

In this sample, this clone turned up once. This sequence joins TRBV5-1 and TRBJ1-6; D not certain. Germline assignment: CDR1 SGHRS and CDR2 YFSETQ. V lost 5 bases and J lost 5, with 5 bases in between. This CDR3 has 12 amino acids. CDR3 amino acids: CASRPNNSPLHF. The CDR3 DNA reads as TGCGCCAGCAGGCCGAATAATTCACCCCTCCACTTT.

The chain is built from TRBV9 and TRBJ1-4; maybe TRBD1 (6 bases). CDR1 SGDLS and CDR2 YYNGEE come from the germline V gene. CDR3 length: 16 amino acids. Trimming removed 0 bases at V and 0 bases at J, with 9 bases between. CDR3 bases: TGTGCCAGCAGCGTAGGTAGGGGGGCAACTAATGAAAAACTGTTTTTT. Translation gives CASSVGRGATNEKLFF.

In this sample, this clone turned up once. The J gene is TRBJ1-4, the V gene TRBV30; 7 bases agree with TRBD1. The trim removed 5 bases at V and 6 bases at J, leaving 9 bases unmatched. The CDR3 has 14 residues. The germline CDR1 and CDR2 sequences are GTSNPN and SVGIG (reference sequence). CDR3 loop: CAWSIGGFDEKLFF. The CDR3 bases are TGTGCCTGGTCGATAGGGGGCTTTGATGAAAAACTGTTTTTT.

V is TRBV7-9 and J is TRBJ1-1; no clear D gene. Germline loops: CDR1 SEHNR, CDR2 FQNEAQ (reference sequence). V lost 3 bases and J 11 bases, leaving 16 bases between the germline ends. The CDR3 consists of 13 residues. CDR3 nucleotide sequence: TGTGCCAGCAGCTTCGGTCGCCAAGTCGTGGCTTTCTTT. Protein: CASSFGRQVVAFF. Full variable domain (remainder filled in from reference TRBV7-9 and TRBJ1-1): DTGVSQNPRHKITKRGQNVTFRCDPISEHNRLYWYRQTLGQGPEFLTYFQNEAQLEKSRLLSDRFSAERPKGSFSTLEIQRTEQGDSAMYLCASSFGRQVVAFFGQGTRLTVV.

The rearrangement links TRBV19 to TRBJ2-1; tentative D call: TRBD1 (6 bases). V lost 6 bases to trimming and J lost 3 bases, with 12 bases between them. In germline, CDR1 is LNHDA, CDR2 SQIVND (reference sequence). CDR3 length: 14 amino acids. The CDR3 DNA sequence: TGTGCCAGTAGCCCAGGGGAACTCTACAATGAGCAGTTCTTC. Encoded protein: CASSPGELYNEQFF.

The J gene is TRBJ2-1, the V gene TRBV7-8, with D perhaps TRBD1 (5 bases). CDR1 is SGHVS and CDR2 is FQNEAQ in the germline V gene. The CDR3 runs to 15 residues. Trimming removed 7 bases at V and 6 bases at J, with 19 bases between. The CDR3 is CASTLGAGNFNEQFF. CDR3 bases: TGTGCCAGCACTCTAGGGGCAGGGAACTTCAATGAGCAGTTCTTC.